These 17 T cell receptor beta chains share one sample of origin, sequenced in a study of T-cell memory formation after mild COVID-19. One entry per CDR3 protein results from TCRdb running MiXCR on the 5' RACE reads. Of approximately 350,000 distinct CDR3 sequences listed, over 10% were seen once; the top ten hold about 20%. The specimen sequenced was PBMCs or a T cell subset sorted from them (not recorded which). The source of these receptors is a man between 18 and 35 years old who had mild COVID-19 (a few samples of this study predate the infection). Cell type and time point are not known.

The chain couples TRBV5-1 to TRBJ1-1, with 7 bases fitting TRBD1. CDR3 length equals 15 residues. Germline CDR1 and CDR2: SGHRS and YFSETQ. The trim removed 4 bases at V and 0 bases at J, leaving 6 bases unmatched. The CDR3 loop is CASSLTGTMNTEAFF. In DNA, the CDR3 is TGCGCCAGCAGCCTGACAGGGACGATGAACACTGAAGCTTTCTTT.

This clonotype occurred many times. V is TRBV7-2 and J is TRBJ1-4; D ambiguous. Trimming pared 0 bases from V and 5 bases from J, leaving 7 bases between. Per germline, CDR1 SGHTA and CDR2 FQGNSA. The CDR3 loop spans 14 amino acids. CDR3 coding DNA: TGTGCCAGCAGCTTAGCGGGCAGCAATGAAAAACTGTTTTTT. Translating it yields CASSLAGSNEKLFF.

This clonotype was seen only a few times. This chain connects TRBV18 to TRBJ2-7, with TRBD2 identical over 7 bases. The CDR3 is 15 amino acids. Germline trimming cut 1 base from V and 4 bases from J; bases unmatched to any gene: 7. Germline V gives CDR1 KGHSH, CDR2 LQKENI. This CDR3 is CASSPRGGIQYEQYV. The CDR3 DNA sequence: TGTGCCAGCTCACCACGCGGGGGAATCCAATACGAGCAGTACGTC.

This clonotype appeared a few times. J is TRBJ1-2 and V is TRBV27; no clear D. Trimming took off 5 bases at V and 5 bases at J, with 15 bases between the two ends. Germline V gene data show CDR1 as MNHEY and CDR2 as SMNVEV (reference sequence). The CDR3 loop spans 14 amino acids. DNA of the CDR3: TGTGCCAGCAGTCCCACCCGACGGTTTTATGGCTACACCTTC. Translation gives CASSPTRRFYGYTF.

The chain recombines TRBV7-9 with TRBJ2-1; TRBD1 aligns across 10 bases. Germline V gene sequence: CDR1 SEHNR, CDR2 FQNEAQ (reference sequence). CDR3 length: 15 amino acids. J lost 6 bases, V lost 5 bases, and 7 bases had no gene match. The CDR3 loop reads CASSRTGTGVNEQFF. DNA of the CDR3: TGTGCCAGCAGCCGAACCGGGACAGGGGTCAATGAGCAGTTCTTC. The whole variable domain, remainder taken from reference TRBV7-9 and TRBJ2-1, is DTGVSQNPRHKITKRGQNVTFRCDPISEHNRLYWYRQTLGQGPEFLTYFQNEAQLEKSRLLSDRFSAERPKGSFSTLEIQRTEQGDSAMYLCASSRTGTGVNEQFFGPGTRLTVL.

This clonotype was detected a few times. V and J are TRBV11-2 and TRBJ1-4; weak D call: TRBD1 (6 bases). V was pared by 5 bases and J by 3 bases, with 13 bases between. Germline V gene data show CDR1 as SGHAT and CDR2 as FQNNGV. The CDR3 is 15 amino acids. CDR3 bases: TGTGCCAGCAGCGTAAGACAGGTCGCTAATGAAAAACTGTTTTTT. Protein product: CASSVRQVANEKLFF.

This chain uses TRBV21-1 with TRBJ2-3; the D call in the table, TRBD1, was not verified against the DNA. TRBV21-1 is labeled a pseudogene. This CDR3 is built from 15 residues. The CDR3 region is CASSNGGGPTDTQYF. DNA of the CDR3: TGTGCCAGCAGCAATGGGGGGGGTCCCACAGATACGCAGTATTTT.

The V gene is TRBV5-5, the J gene TRBJ1-2, with TRBD1 matching 9 bases. CDR1 and CDR2 (germline): SGHKS, YYEKEE (reference sequence). The CDR3 length is 16 residues. V shed 3 bases, J shed 7 bases, and the junction held 13 bases outside the gene matches. CDR3 bases: TGTGCCAGCAGCTACCGGGACAGGGTGATGATTGTTGGCTACACCTTC. Its protein product is CASSYRDRVMIVGYTF. The full variable domain, rest sourced from reference TRBV5-5 and TRBJ1-2, is DAGVTQSPTHLIKTRGQQVTLRCSPISGHKSVSWYQQVLGQGPQFIFQYYEKEERGRGNFPDRFSARQFPNYSSELNVNALLLGDSALYLCASSYRDRVMIVGYTFGSGTRLTVV.

This clonotype was recorded a few times. The V gene is TRBV6-2 or TRBV6-3, the J gene TRBJ2-1; no firm D call. This CDR3 spans 15 amino acids. V was shortened by 0 bases and J by 9 bases, with 15 bases between the two germline ends. CDR1 and CDR2 (germline): MNHEY, SVGEGT. The CDR3 sequence is CASSYSKESSVEQFF. Written as DNA, the CDR3 is TGTGCCAGCAGTTACTCTAAGGAGAGTTCGGTTGAGCAGTTCTTC.

This chain links TRBV29-1 with TRBJ2-3, with D uncertain. V was clipped by 1 base and J by 1 base, with 12 bases between them. The germline V gene has CDR1 SQVTM and CDR2 ANQGSEA. The CDR3 runs to 15 residues. The CDR3 nucleotides are TGCAGCGTTGAAGGGGCAGGCGCGGGCACAGATACGCAGTATTTT. Amino acid sequence: CSVEGAGAGTDTQYF.

The rearrangement links TRBV6-6 to TRBJ2-2; D unresolved. Germline V gene sequence: CDR1 MNHNY, CDR2 SVGAGI (reference sequence). V lost 2 bases, J lost 1 base, and 8 bases lay in between. The CDR3 runs 15 residues. In nucleotides, the CDR3 is TGTGCCAGCAGTTACGTTAGGCTGAACACCGGGGAGCTGTTTTTT. It translates to CASSYVRLNTGELFF.

This clonotype appeared a few times. V and J are TRBV3-1 and TRBJ2-7; 8 bases are shared with TRBD2. J lost 2 bases, V lost 3 bases, and 12 bases had no gene match. CDR1 is LGHDT, CDR2 YNNKEL, per germline (reference sequence). The CDR3 has 17 amino acids. CDR3 protein: CASSQFGTSGTTYEQYV. CDR3 DNA sequence: TGTGCCAGCAGCCAGTTTGGAACTAGCGGTACAACCTACGAGCAGTACGTC.

This rearrangement joins TRBV12-3 or TRBV12-4 to TRBJ2-3; D not certain. The V end was cut by 4 bases, the J end by 6 bases, with 14 bases between. The CDR3 runs 14 residues. Here the CDR3 DNA reads TGTGCCAGCAGTTCTTATACCCTGACGGATACGCAGTATTTT. It encodes CASSSYTLTDTQYF.

The chain couples TRBV15 to TRBJ1-6; possible D gene TRBD1, 5 bases. This CDR3 comprises 15 residues. Germline lookup yields CDR1 LNHNV and CDR2 YYDKDF (reference sequence). The germline V and J ends were trimmed by 0 bases and 7 bases, with 10 bases remaining between them. CDR3 DNA: TGTGCCACCAGCAGAGACCCAGGGCGGAATTCACCCCTCCACTTT. Amino acids: CATSRDPGRNSPLHF.

In this sample, this clonotype turned up a few times. The chain combines TRBV21-1 with TRBJ1-2; the table's D call of TRBD1 was not tested on the DNA. TRBV21-1 is classified as a pseudogene. The CDR3 is made up of 17 amino acids. The CDR3 protein is CASSLESDRGQGYGYTF. The CDR3, as DNA: TGTGCCAGCAGCTTGGAGAGCGACAGGGGGCAAGGCTATGGCTACACCTTC.

This clonotype has a count of ten or more. V is TRBV4-3 and J is TRBJ2-2, with 11 bases lining up with TRBD2. Germline V CDR1 and CDR2: LGHNA, YSLEER. The length of the CDR3 is 15 residues. After removal of 6 bases from V and 5 bases from J, the junction contained 5 bases not matched to a gene. CDR3 coding DNA: TGCGCCAGCAGTTATAGCGGGGGGGGAACCGGGGAGCTGTTTTTT. This sequence encodes CASSYSGGGTGELFF.

The chain combines TRBV5-1 with TRBJ2-1; perhaps TRBD2 as D (6 bases). The germline V and J ends were trimmed by 3 bases and 9 bases, with 10 bases remaining between them. This CDR3 is 12 amino acids long. Per the germline V gene, CDR1 is SGHRS and CDR2 is YFSETQ. The CDR3 DNA is TGCGCCAGCAGCTCTAGGAGGGGTGAGCAGTTCTTC. It is translated as CASSSRRGEQFF. The full variable domain, with the rest looked up from reference TRBV5-1 and TRBJ2-1, is KAGVTQTPRYLIKTRGQQVTLSCSPISGHRSVSWYQQTPGQGLQFLFEYFSETQRNKGNFPGRFSGRQFSNSRSEMNVSTLELGDSALYLCASSSRRGEQFFGPGTRLTVL.